Each of the 14 T cell receptor beta chains below was sequenced from the same sample in a study of shared clonotypes between healthy human individuals. Repertoires were generated with immunoSEQ multiplex PCR, while TCRdb's copy carries only in-frame clones and drops some. The table shows more than 400,000 clones, with about 85% occurring only once. The material sequenced was PBMCs. Receptors originate from a woman aged 40 to 50 in good health. Some clones in this sample may be carry-over from other donors' samples.

This clone is a singleton in its sample. The chain combines TRBV28 with TRBJ2-1; 10 positions match TRBD2. Trimming took 3 bases from V and 8 from J; bases not matched to a gene: 10. The length of the CDR3 is 16 residues. Germline V gene lookup returns CDR1 MDHEN and CDR2 SYDVKM. CDR3 region: CASSFPQAGGLDEQFF. The DNA for the CDR3 is TGTGCCAGCAGTTTCCCTCAAGCGGGAGGGTTGGATGAGCAGTTCTTC.

This clone has a count of ten or more. The chain carries TRBV7-2 and TRBJ1-5; unclear D gene. Germline V gives CDR1 SGHTA, CDR2 FQGNSA. The CDR3 length is 15 residues. The V end was cut by 2 bases, the J end by 1 base, with 9 bases between. CDR3 protein: CASSLIWGSNQPQHF. CDR3 sequence (DNA): TGTGCCAGCAGCTTAATTTGGGGAAGCAATCAGCCCCAGCATTTT.

This clone was seen more than once but under ten times. A much larger clone sits a single nucleotide away, making a read error possible. The identical CDR3 is also encoded by other nucleotide sequences in the sample. V gene TRBV27 combines with J gene TRBJ2-7, with D perhaps TRBD2 (6 bases). This CDR3 has 14 residues. Trimming cost V 6 bases and J 2 bases, with 14 bases left between them. Germline-derived CDR1 and CDR2 are MNHEY and SMNVEV (reference sequence). CDR3 sequence: CASRSGLGAYEQYF. The DNA for the CDR3 is TGTGCCAGCAGATCGGGACTCGGGGCCTACGAGCAGTACTTC.

The J gene is TRBJ1-2, the V gene TRBV6-5; D perhaps matches TRBD1 (5 bases). Looked up from germline, CDR1 is MNHEY and CDR2 is SVGAGI. Trimming left V 4 bases short and J 6 bases short, with 12 bases between. This CDR3 contains 13 residues. CDR3 DNA: TGTGCCAGCAGTTCCTGGGACGGGCATGGCTACACCTTC. Protein: CASSSWDGHGYTF.

The CDR3 spells CASSPRDRGNEKLFF. CDR3 nucleotides: TGTGCCAGCAGTCCACGGGACAGGGGGAATGAAAAACTGTTTTTT. The J gene is TRBJ1-4, the V gene TRBV28; 11 bases fit TRBD1. The CDR3 sequence is 15 residues long. Germline trimming cut 5 bases from V and 5 bases from J; bases unmatched to any gene: 4. The V gene's germline CDR1 is MDHEN and CDR2 SYDVKM.

This sequence joins TRBV6-5 and TRBJ2-5; 15 nucleotides match TRBD2. The CDR3 totals 15 residues. The V segment lost 6 bases and the J segment 5 bases; nucleotides outside the gene matches: 4. Germline lookup yields CDR1 MNHEY and CDR2 SVGAGI. As DNA, the CDR3 is TGTGCCAGCAGGGATGGACTAGCGGGAGGGGAGACCCAGTACTTC. Translation gives CASRDGLAGGETQYF.

To note about this clone: This may arise from a read error, as a much more abundant clone is one base away. The same CDR3 also results from other DNA sequences found in this sample. DNA for the CDR3: TGCAGCGTTCGGGCGGGAGGGGATGGTTACAATGAGCAGTTCTTC. Amino acid sequence: CSVRAGGDGYNEQFF. The chain combines TRBV29-1 with TRBJ2-1, with 9 bases that match TRBD2. With 5 bases clipped from V and 4 bases from J, the junction kept 9 bases outside the gene matches. This CDR3 comprises 15 residues. Germline V lookup: CDR1 SQVTM, CDR2 ANQGSEA.

The genes are TRBV6-1 and TRBJ1-1; D not resolved. V was clipped by 4 bases and J by 0 bases, with 6 bases between them. This CDR3 has 13 amino acids. CDR1 and CDR2 (germline): MNHNS, SASEGT. This chain's CDR3 is CASSASMNTEAFF. In nucleotides, the CDR3 is TGTGCCAGCAGTGCTTCCATGAACACTGAAGCTTTCTTT.

The chain employs TRBV5-1 and TRBJ2-1, with 7 bases lining up with TRBD2. The trim removed 2 bases at V and 6 bases at J, leaving 8 bases unmatched. The length of the CDR3 is 15 residues. Germline CDR1 reads SGHRS; CDR2 reads YFSETQ. The CDR3 DNA sequence: TGCGCCAGCAGCTTAGGCGGGAGTCCCCTCAATGAGCAGTTCTTC. Amino acid sequence: CASSLGGSPLNEQFF.

J is TRBJ2-2 and V is TRBV7-3, with 10 positions matching TRBD2. The CDR3 has 16 amino acids. V was clipped by 4 bases and J by 2 bases; unmatched bases: 4. Germline CDR1 is SGHTA and CDR2 is FQGTGA. CDR3: CASSYLAGANTGELFF. CDR3 sequence (DNA): TGTGCCAGCAGCTACCTAGCGGGAGCAAACACCGGGGAGCTGTTTTTT.

Concerning this clone: A far larger clone is only one base removed, so a read error is likely. The sample contains more than one DNA sequence encoding this CDR3. The chain joins TRBV5-6 to TRBJ2-5; no clear D gene. Germline values: CDR1 SGHDT, CDR2 YYEEEE. There are 11 residues in the CDR3. CDR3 protein: CASSLRETQYF. The CDR3 bases are TGCGCCAGCAGCTTGCGTGAGACCCAGTACTTC.

The chain joins TRBV6-5 to TRBJ1-5, with 7 bases matching TRBD1. The germline V gene has CDR1 MNHEY and CDR2 SVGAGI. The CDR3 consists of 15 residues. Trimming cost V 6 bases and J 4 bases; bases outside gene matches: 9. The CDR3: CASSPDRDLNQPQHF. In nucleotides, the CDR3 is TGTGCCAGCAGCCCAGACAGGGACCTTAATCAGCCCCAGCATTTT.

A word on this clone: A far larger clone is one base from this, pointing to a likely read error. This sample includes further DNA sequences coding for the same CDR3. The chain recombines TRBV28 with TRBJ1-3, with D maybe TRBD1 (6 bases). The CDR3 is made up of 15 amino acids. Germline CDR1 reads MDHEN; CDR2 reads SYDVKM. For the CDR3, the DNA is TGCGCCAGCAGTCGAGGGGGTGCCTCTGGAAACACCATATATTTT. Translating it yields CASSRGGASGNTIYF. Full variable domain (outside the CDR3, taken from reference TRBV28 and TRBJ1-3): DVKVTQSSRYLVKRTGEKVFLECVQDMDHENMFWYRQDPGLGLRLIYFSYDVKMKEKGDIPEGYSVSREKKERFSLILESASTNQTSMYLCASSRGGASGNTIYFGEGSWLTVV.

The rearrangement links TRBV7-9 to TRBJ2-2, with TRBD2 matching 9 bases. Germline V gene lookup returns CDR1 SEHNR and CDR2 FQNEAQ (reference sequence). The V segment lost 2 bases and the J segment 0 bases; nucleotides outside the gene matches: 1. The CDR3 contains 16 residues. CDR3 sequence reads: CASSLLAGSNTGELFF. The CDR3 nucleotides read TGTGCCAGCAGCTTACTAGCGGGATCGAACACCGGGGAGCTGTTTTTT. The full variable domain, rest sourced from reference TRBV7-9 and TRBJ2-2, is DTGVSQNPRHKITKRGQNVTFRCDPISEHNRLYWYRQTLGQGPEFLTYFQNEAQLEKSRLLSDRFSAERPKGSFSTLEIQRTEQGDSAMYLCASSLLAGSNTGELFFGEGSRLTVL.